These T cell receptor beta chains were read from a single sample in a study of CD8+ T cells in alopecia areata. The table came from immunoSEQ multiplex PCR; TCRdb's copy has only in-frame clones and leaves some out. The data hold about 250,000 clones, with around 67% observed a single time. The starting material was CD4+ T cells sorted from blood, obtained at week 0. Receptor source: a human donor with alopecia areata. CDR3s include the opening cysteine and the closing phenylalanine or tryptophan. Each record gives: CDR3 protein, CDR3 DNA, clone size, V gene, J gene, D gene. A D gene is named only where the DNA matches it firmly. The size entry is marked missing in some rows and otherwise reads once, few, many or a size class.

CDR3 protein: CSVEVGGAVGEQYF
CDR3 DNA: TGCAGCGTTGAAGTGGGGGGAGCAGTAGGGGAGCAGTACTTC
clone size: NA
V gene: TRBV29-1
J gene: TRBJ2-7
D gene: NA

CDR3 protein: CSVPPRTGMNTEAFF
CDR3 DNA: TGCAGCGTTCCACCTCGGACAGGGATGAACACTGAAGCTTTCTTT
clone size: NA
V gene: TRBV29-1
J gene: TRBJ1-1
D gene: TRBD1

CDR3 protein: CASSLRGSSGGLEQYF
CDR3 DNA: TGTGCCAGCAGCCTCCGAGGGTCTAGCGGGGGACTCGAGCAGTACTTC
clone size: few
V gene: TRBV7-2
J gene: TRBJ2-7
D gene: TRBD2

CDR3 protein: CAWSVDRNTEAFF
CDR3 DNA: TGTGCCTGGAGTGTAGACAGAAACACTGAAGCTTTCTTT
clone size: few
V gene: TRBV30
J gene: TRBJ1-1
D gene: NA

CDR3 protein: CASSREETQYF
CDR3 DNA: TGTGCCAGCTCACGGGAAGAGACCCAGTACTTC
clone size: NA
V gene: TRBV9
J gene: TRBJ2-5
D gene: NA

CDR3 protein: CSAGQAEKLFF
CDR3 DNA: TGCAGCGCAGGACAGGCTGAAAAACTGTTTTTT
clone size: few
V gene: TRBV29-1
J gene: TRBJ1-4
D gene: TRBD1

CDR3 protein: CASSLIDRGTEAFF
CDR3 DNA: TGCGCCAGCAGCCTAATAGACAGGGGCACTGAAGCTTTCTTT
clone size: NA
V gene: TRBV4-3
J gene: TRBJ1-1
D gene: TRBD1

CDR3 protein: CASSRDRNSGNTIYF
CDR3 DNA: TGTGCCAGCAGCCGCGACAGGAACTCTGGAAACACCATATATTTT
clone size: NA
V gene: TRBV2
J gene: TRBJ1-3
D gene: NA

CDR3 protein: CASSKGGNYGYTF
CDR3 DNA: TGTGCCAGCAGCAAAGGGGGCAACTATGGCTACACCTTC
clone size: NA
V gene: TRBV9
J gene: TRBJ1-2
D gene: TRBD1

CDR3 protein: CSASYRTEAFF
CDR3 DNA: TGCAGTGCTAGTTATAGGACTGAAGCTTTCTTT
clone size: NA
V gene: TRBV20-1
J gene: TRBJ1-1
D gene: NA

CDR3 protein: CASNSLAGGGTQYF
CDR3 DNA: TGTGCCAGCAACAGCCTGGCAGGGGGGGGCACCCAGTACTTC
clone size: NA
V gene: TRBV7-2
J gene: TRBJ2-5
D gene: NA

CDR3 protein: CAWSSGYYNEQFF
CDR3 DNA: TGTGCCTGGAGTTCCGGTTACTACAATGAGCAGTTCTTC
clone size: NA
V gene: TRBV30
J gene: TRBJ2-1
D gene: NA

CDR3 protein: CASQHPQVRHEQFF
CDR3 DNA: TGCGCCAGCCAGCACCCTCAGGTCCGTCATGAGCAGTTCTTC
clone size: NA
V gene: TRBV5-1
J gene: TRBJ2-1
D gene: NA

CDR3 protein: CASSPTWGEQFF
CDR3 DNA: TGTGCCAGCAGTCCGACCTGGGGTGAGCAGTTCTTC
clone size: NA
V gene: TRBV27
J gene: TRBJ2-1
D gene: NA

CDR3 protein: CASSPGRVGYGYTF
CDR3 DNA: TGTGCCAGCAGCCCGGGACGCGTCGGCTATGGCTACACCTTC
clone size: NA
V gene: TRBV13
J gene: TRBJ1-2
D gene: NA

CDR3 protein: CASSSTGLLQFF
CDR3 DNA: TGTGCCAGCAGCTCTACAGGGTTGCTGCAGTTCTTC
clone size: few
V gene: TRBV7-9
J gene: TRBJ2-1
D gene: NA

CDR3 protein: CSVRRGSTTEAFF
CDR3 DNA: TGCAGCGTGCGGCGGGGTAGTACCACTGAAGCTTTCTTT
clone size: NA
V gene: TRBV29-1
J gene: TRBJ1-1
D gene: NA

CDR3 protein: CASSRENTEAFF
CDR3 DNA: TGTGCCAGCAGCCGGGAGAACACTGAAGCTTTCTTT
clone size: NA
V gene: TRBV4-2
J gene: TRBJ1-1
D gene: NA

CDR3 protein: CASRPKAGMNSYNEQFF
CDR3 DNA: TGTGCCAGCAGACCTAAAGCGGGGATGAACTCCTACAATGAGCAGTTCTTC
clone size: NA
V gene: TRBV7-9
J gene: TRBJ2-1
D gene: TRBD2

CDR3 protein: CAWSAGGGPLDIQYF
CDR3 DNA: TGTGCCTGGAGTGCAGGCGGGGGGCCCTTGGACATTCAGTACTTC
clone size: NA
V gene: TRBV30
J gene: TRBJ2-4
D gene: TRBD2

CDR3 protein: CASAYVSNQPQHF
CDR3 DNA: TGTGCCAGCGCTTACGTAAGCAATCAGCCCCAGCATTTT
clone size: NA
V gene: TRBV27
J gene: TRBJ1-5
D gene: NA

CDR3 protein: CASSPRGPTGSGANVLTF
CDR3 DNA: TGTGCCAGCAGCCCCCGGGGGCCGACAGGATCTGGGGCCAACGTCCTGACTTTC
clone size: NA
V gene: TRBV14
J gene: TRBJ2-6
D gene: NA

CDR3 protein: CSVSIDGGEKLFF
CDR3 DNA: TGCAGCGTTTCCATCGACGGTGGTGAAAAACTGTTTTTT
clone size: NA
V gene: TRBV29-1
J gene: TRBJ1-4
D gene: NA

CDR3 protein: CAIGDYGYTF
CDR3 DNA: TGTGCCATCGGTGACTATGGCTACACCTTC
clone size: few
V gene: TRBV10-3
J gene: TRBJ1-2
D gene: NA

CDR3 protein: CASSTTSVGRDTDTQYF
CDR3 DNA: TGTGCCAGCAGCACAACCTCGGTGGGGAGGGACACAGATACGCAGTATTTT
clone size: NA
V gene: TRBV9
J gene: TRBJ2-3
D gene: TRBD2

CDR3 protein: CAWTGTGLNGYTF
CDR3 DNA: TGTGCCTGGACCGGGACAGGTTTAAATGGCTACACCTTC
clone size: NA
V gene: TRBV30
J gene: TRBJ1-2
D gene: TRBD1

CDR3 protein: CASSNQGYEQYF
CDR3 DNA: TGTGCCAGCAGTAACCAGGGCTACGAGCAGTACTTC
clone size: NA
V gene: TRBV6-5
J gene: TRBJ2-7
D gene: NA

CDR3 protein: CASSPGLAGGNQETQYF
CDR3 DNA: TGTGCCAGCAGCCCGGGACTAGCGGGGGGGAACCAAGAGACCCAGTACTTC
clone size: NA
V gene: TRBV9
J gene: TRBJ2-5
D gene: TRBD2